This paragraph covers one T cell receptor beta chain sequence. Its antigen is not identified. The method was immunoSEQ multiplex PCR; TCRdb's version includes in-frame clones alone and lacks a portion of them. The sample carries under 1,100,000 clones, about three quarters recorded once. These data originate in a study of shared clonotypes between healthy human individuals. Looking at the study overall: Plates per donor: three CD4 naive, three CD4 memory, two CD8 naive, one CD8 memory. The study's findings and limits: Researchers found naive subsets generally carried larger estimated richness than memory subsets.

Participating donors were healthy, HIV-negative adults free of recent acute infections or vaccinations. The authors divided CD4+ cells into CD45RA+ naive and CD45RA-negative memory subsets. The CDR3 spans 16 residues. CDR1 and CDR2 from the germline V gene are SGHRS and YFSETQ. Between the trimmed V and J ends, which lost 6 bases and 2 bases, there was a span of 17 bases. The sequencing input was memory CD4+ T cells sorted from blood. Noted subset: CD45RA-negative fraction. The TCR comes from a man between 18 and 35 years old in good health. This rearrangement joins TRBV5-1 to TRBJ2-2, with D perhaps being TRBD1 or TRBD2 (6 bases each). CDR3 sequence reads: CASTPEGGYNTGELFF. CDR3 coding DNA: TGCGCCAGCACCCCCGAGGGGGGTTACAACACCGGGGAGCTGTTTTTT.